This is a list of T cell receptor beta chains from one sample in a study of T cells in tumors and immune-related adverse events. TCRdb keeps only in-frame clones here, not all; method: immunoSEQ multiplex PCR. Among about 24,000 clones, 90% to 95% were seen once, and the ten largest hold 1.3% to 1.5%. The material was lymph node tissue, obtained from a patient treated with anti-PD-1 therapy. The receptor set was obtained from a female donor with metastatic renal cell carcinoma. The CDR3 runs from the conserved cysteine through the conserved F or W. The D gene is left open where the match is weak. Rows may omit the clone size; those that give it use once, few, many or a size class.

j_gene: TRBJ2-5
abundance: NA
d_gene: TRBD2
v_gene: TRBV6-1
CDR3aa: CASSGAGTSGSETQYF
CDR3nt: TGTGCCAGCAGTGGTGCCGGGACTAGCGGGAGTGAGACCCAGTACTTC

j_gene: TRBJ2-7
abundance: NA
d_gene: NA
v_gene: TRBV10-1
CDR3aa: CASSDLGQGGYEQYF
CDR3nt: TGCGCCAGCAGTGACCTGGGGCAGGGAGGCTACGAGCAGTACTTC

j_gene: TRBJ1-4
abundance: NA
d_gene: TRBD1
v_gene: TRBV20-1
CDR3aa: CSAGQGVF
CDR3nt: TGCAGTGCCGGACAGGGGGTTTTT

j_gene: TRBJ1-1
abundance: NA
d_gene: NA
v_gene: TRBV5-1
CDR3aa: CASSTLGRGTEAFF
CDR3nt: TGCGCCAGCAGCACCCTGGGACGGGGCACTGAAGCTTTCTTT

j_gene: TRBJ1-2
abundance: once
d_gene: TRBD1
v_gene: TRBV18
CDR3aa: CASSPDRGYGYTF
CDR3nt: TGTGCCAGCTCACCAGACAGGGGATATGGCTACACCTTC

j_gene: TRBJ2-4
abundance: NA
d_gene: NA
v_gene: TRBV5-6
CDR3aa: CASSKMDSKNIQYF
CDR3nt: TGTGCCAGCAGCAAAATGGACAGTAAAAACATTCAGTACTTC

j_gene: TRBJ1-1
abundance: NA
d_gene: NA
v_gene: TRBV4-3
CDR3aa: CASSYRTEDTEAFF
CDR3nt: TGCGCCAGCAGCTACCGGACAGAGGACACTGAAGCTTTCTTT

j_gene: TRBJ1-5
abundance: NA
d_gene: NA
v_gene: TRBV28
CDR3aa: CASSLYGHNQPQHF
CDR3nt: TGTGCCAGCAGTTTATACGGCCATAATCAGCCCCAGCATTTT

j_gene: TRBJ2-7
abundance: few
d_gene: NA
v_gene: TRBV10-2
CDR3aa: CASSESNWPEDYEQYF
CDR3nt: TGCGCCAGCAGTGAGTCTAACTGGCCAGAGGACTACGAGCAGTACTTC

j_gene: TRBJ2-2
abundance: once
d_gene: NA
v_gene: TRBV5-1
CDR3aa: CASSLPGELFF
CDR3nt: TGCGCCAGCAGCTTGCCCGGGGAGCTGTTTTTT

j_gene: TRBJ2-4
abundance: NA
d_gene: NA
v_gene: TRBV14
CDR3aa: CASSQELVANIQYF
CDR3nt: TGTGCCAGCAGCCAAGAACTAGTCGCAAACATTCAGTACTTC

j_gene: TRBJ1-2
abundance: NA
d_gene: NA
v_gene: TRBV4-1
CDR3aa: CASSQVLLGQGGGYTF
CDR3nt: TGCGCCAGCAGCCAAGTCCTTTTGGGGCAGGGCGGAGGCTACACCTTC

j_gene: TRBJ1-1
abundance: NA
d_gene: NA
v_gene: TRBV23-1
CDR3aa: CASSETTVGTEAFF
CDR3nt: TGCGCCAGCAGCGAGACGACCGTGGGGACTGAAGCTTTCTTT

j_gene: TRBJ2-4
abundance: NA
d_gene: TRBD1
v_gene: TRBV9
CDR3aa: CASSPPGTGKNIQYF
CDR3nt: TGTGCCAGCAGCCCTCCAGGGACAGGGAAAAACATTCAGTACTTC

j_gene: TRBJ2-3
abundance: NA
d_gene: NA
v_gene: TRBV2
CDR3aa: CASSEDGGPSTDTQYF
CDR3nt: TGTGCCAGCAGTGAAGATGGGGGCCCTAGCACAGATACGCAGTATTTT

j_gene: TRBJ1-5
abundance: NA
d_gene: TRBD1
v_gene: TRBV5-8
CDR3aa: CASSLATGFNSNQPQHF
CDR3nt: TGTGCCAGCAGCTTGGCGACAGGGTTCAATAGCAATCAGCCCCAGCATTTT

j_gene: TRBJ2-7
abundance: NA
d_gene: NA
v_gene: TRBV6-4
CDR3aa: CASRSLRGASSYEQYF
CDR3nt: TGTGCCAGCAGGAGTTTGAGGGGGGCGAGCTCCTACGAGCAGTACTTC

j_gene: TRBJ2-1
abundance: NA
d_gene: TRBD2
v_gene: TRBV5-1
CDR3aa: CASKPLASNEQFF
CDR3nt: TGCGCCAGCAAGCCACTAGCGAGTAATGAGCAGTTCTTC

j_gene: TRBJ2-5
abundance: few
d_gene: TRBD2
v_gene: TRBV7-2
CDR3aa: CASSPRGGPETQYF
CDR3nt: TGTGCCAGCAGCCCACGGGGGGGCCCTGAGACCCAGTACTTC

j_gene: TRBJ2-7
abundance: NA
d_gene: NA
v_gene: TRBV10-1
CDR3aa: CASSDFRSYEQYF
CDR3nt: TGCGCCAGCAGTGACTTTAGGAGTTACGAGCAGTACTTC

j_gene: TRBJ2-7
abundance: NA
d_gene: NA
v_gene: TRBV11-2
CDR3aa: CASSLTTYYEQYF
CDR3nt: TGTGCCAGCAGCTTGACTACCTACTACGAGCAGTACTTC

j_gene: TRBJ2-7
abundance: NA
d_gene: TRBD1
v_gene: TRBV11-3
CDR3aa: CASSPGQVGLYEQYF
CDR3nt: TGTGCCAGCAGCCCCGGACAGGTCGGACTGTACGAGCAGTACTTC

j_gene: TRBJ2-2
abundance: NA
d_gene: TRBD2
v_gene: TRBV5-1
CDR3aa: CASSFGRGAGELFF
CDR3nt: TGCGCCAGCAGCTTCGGGCGGGGGGCCGGGGAGCTGTTTTTT

j_gene: TRBJ1-3
abundance: NA
d_gene: NA
v_gene: TRBV30
CDR3aa: CAWTAGINGNTIYF
CDR3nt: TGTGCCTGGACGGCGGGGATTAACGGAAACACCATATATTTT